A selection of T cell receptor beta chains follows, all from one sample in a study of a mutant IDH1 vaccine in newly diagnosed glioma. No cognate antigen is known for these TCRs. Method: immunoSEQ multiplex PCR; TCRdb's copy keeps in-frame clones and lacks some. This table has tens of thousands of clones, less than 85% appearing once. Sample: PBMCs, taken from a glioma patient whose treatment included an IDH1 peptide vaccine. The receptor set was obtained from a woman aged 45-65 years with glioma. The CDR3 runs from the conserved cysteine through the conserved F or W. The D gene is left open where the match is weak. Size is stated for part of the rows, as once, few or many counts, or as a class when the clone is expanded.

D,V,J,size,DNA,CDR3
TRBD2,TRBV7-2,TRBJ2-3,-,TGTGCCAGCAGCCCAAGACTAGCGGGTCTTCCAGGTACGCAGTATTTT,CASSPRLAGLPGTQYF
-,TRBV27,TRBJ2-3,-,TGTGCCAGCAGTTTTGATACGCAGTATTTT,CASSFDTQYF
-,TRBV5-1,TRBJ1-4,-,TGCGCCAGCAGGGAGGCGCCGCCGGCAGAAAAACTGTTTTTT,CASREAPPAEKLFF
TRBD1,TRBV5-1,TRBJ1-4,few,TGCGCCAGCAGCGGGGCGGGGGGACAGCTGGAAAAACTGTTTTTT,CASSGAGGQLEKLFF
TRBD1,TRBV27,TRBJ1-2,-,TGTGCCAGCAGTTTACGACAGGGGGATAGCGGCTATGGCTACACCTTC,CASSLRQGDSGYGYTF
-,TRBV4-3,TRBJ2-3,-,TGCGCCAGCAGCCAAGATCCCCGGAGCACAGATACGCAGTATTTT,CASSQDPRSTDTQYF
-,TRBV4-3,TRBJ1-1,-,TGCGCCAGCAGCCTTGCGCAGGTGAACACTGAAGCTTTCTTT,CASSLAQVNTEAFF
-,TRBV7-9,TRBJ1-1,-,TGTGCCAGCAGCTCGGGGCAGCTCCTCACAAGGCGGACTGAAGCTTTCTTT,CASSSGQLLTRRTEAFF
TRBD1,TRBV27,TRBJ2-5,-,TGTGCCAGCAGTTTGCTTTACAGGGGTCGCCAAGAGACCCAGTACTTC,CASSLLYRGRQETQYF
-,TRBV4-2,TRBJ1-3,-,TGTGCCAGCAGCCCAGAAGGACATATTTCTGGAAACACCATATATTTT,CASSPEGHISGNTIYF
-,TRBV7-9,TRBJ2-1,-,TGTGCAACCCAGTACGGGACTGAGCAGTTCTTC,CATQYGTEQFF
-,TRBV5-1,TRBJ2-5,-,TGCGCCAGCAGCTCCATTGGCGGGGAAGGGGAGACCCAGTACTTC,CASSSIGGEGETQYF
TRBD1,TRBV6-1,TRBJ2-5,-,TGTGCCAGCAGTGAATTTGGGACAGGGGTCCAAGAGACCCAGTACTTC,CASSEFGTGVQETQYF
-,TRBV9,TRBJ1-3,-,TGTGCCAGCAGCGTAACAGTTGGAAACACCATATATTTT,CASSVTVGNTIYF
-,TRBV4-2,TRBJ2-1,-,TGTGCCAGCAGCCAGGGATACAATGAGCAGTTCTTC,CASSQGYNEQFF
-,TRBV5-1,TRBJ1-1,-,TGCGCCAGCAGCTTTGAACAGGGGAACACTGAAGCTTTCTTT,CASSFEQGNTEAFF
-,TRBV19,TRBJ1-5,-,TGTGCCAGTAGTACGGTAGAAGGACAGCCCCAGCATTTT,CASSTVEGQPQHF
-,TRBV2,TRBJ1-2,-,TGTGCCAGCAGTGTTTTCGCAGGTATCTATGGCTACACCTTC,CASSVFAGIYGYTF
TRBD1,TRBV7-8,TRBJ1-3,few,TGTGCCAGCAGCTCTACGACAGGGGAATCAGGAAACACCATATATTTT,CASSSTTGESGNTIYF
TRBD1,TRBV7-3,TRBJ1-2,-,TGTGCCAGCAGCGACCAGACAGGGGACCTCTATGGCTACACCTTC,CASSDQTGDLYGYTF
TRBD2,TRBV7-6,TRBJ2-1,-,TGTGCCAGCAGCTTAGCGCTGATGGCGGGGGGGCCAGAGCAGTTCTTC,CASSLALMAGGPEQFF
-,TRBV11-2,TRBJ1-6,-,TGTGCCAGCAGCTTTTCATCAGGGAATAATTCACCCCTCCACTTT,CASSFSSGNNSPLHF
TRBD1,TRBV6-5,TRBJ1-2,-,TGTGCCAGCAGTTACATTCGGACAGGGGGAAACTATGGCTACACCTTC,CASSYIRTGGNYGYTF
TRBD1,TRBV19,TRBJ1-5,-,TGTGCCACCCCGGCCCTTGAAGACAGGGGTCAGCCCCAGCATTTT,CATPALEDRGQPQHF
-,TRBV7-9,TRBJ2-7,-,TGTGCCAGCAGCTTAGGATGGGCAGATAGCTCCTACGAGCAGTACTTC,CASSLGWADSSYEQYF
TRBD2,TRBV9,TRBJ2-5,-,TGTGCCAGCACGGGACTAGCGGAAGAGACCCAGTACTTC,CASTGLAEETQYF
TRBD1,TRBV5-1,TRBJ1-2,-,TGCGCCAGCAGCAAACAATCCGGGACAGGGGGTTTCCAAGGCGGCTACACCTTC,CASSKQSGTGGFQGGYTF
TRBD1,TRBV25-1,TRBJ2-7,-,TGTGCCAGTTCGGGACAGGGTCGTTACGAGCAGTACTTC,CASSGQGRYEQYF
-,TRBV7-9,TRBJ1-2,-,TGTGCCAGCAGCTTAGAAGGCGCGGAAGGCTACACCTTC,CASSLEGAEGYTF
TRBD1,TRBV27,TRBJ1-2,-,TGTGCCAGCAGTCTACTGGGACAGCCCTATGGCTACACCTTC,CASSLLGQPYGYTF